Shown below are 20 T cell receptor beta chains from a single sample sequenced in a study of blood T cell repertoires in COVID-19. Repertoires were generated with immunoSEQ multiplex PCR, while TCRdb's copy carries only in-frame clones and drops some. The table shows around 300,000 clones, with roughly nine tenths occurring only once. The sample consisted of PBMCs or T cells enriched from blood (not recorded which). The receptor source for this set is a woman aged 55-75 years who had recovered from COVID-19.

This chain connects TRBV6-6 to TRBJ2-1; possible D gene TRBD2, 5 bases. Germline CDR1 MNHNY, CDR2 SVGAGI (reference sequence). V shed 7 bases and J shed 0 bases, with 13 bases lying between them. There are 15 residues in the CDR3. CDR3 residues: CASTMSGSSYNEQFF. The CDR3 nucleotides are TGTGCCAGCACCATGAGCGGAAGCTCCTACAATGAGCAGTTCTTC.

The CDR3 DNA is TGTGCCTGGAGTGGTACAGCTGAAGCTTTCTTT. Translating it yields CAWSGTAEAFF. J is TRBJ1-1 and V is TRBV30, with no clear D. The germline gives CDR1 GTSNPN, CDR2 SVGIG (reference sequence). This CDR3 is built from 11 residues. Trimming took 1 base from V and 6 from J, leaving 6 bases between them.

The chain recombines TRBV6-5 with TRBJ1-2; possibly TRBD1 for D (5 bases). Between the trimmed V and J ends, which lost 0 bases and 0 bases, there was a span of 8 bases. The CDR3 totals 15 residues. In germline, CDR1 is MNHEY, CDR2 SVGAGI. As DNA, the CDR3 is TGTGCCAGCAGTTACTCGGGGACTCCTAACTATGGCTACACCTTC. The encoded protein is CASSYSGTPNYGYTF.

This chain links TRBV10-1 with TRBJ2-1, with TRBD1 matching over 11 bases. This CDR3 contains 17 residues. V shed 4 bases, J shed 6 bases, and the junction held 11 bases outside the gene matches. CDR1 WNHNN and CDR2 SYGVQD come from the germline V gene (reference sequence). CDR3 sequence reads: CASSARPGTGGINEQFF. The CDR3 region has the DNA TGCGCCAGCAGTGCGCGCCCCGGGACAGGGGGTATCAATGAGCAGTTCTTC.

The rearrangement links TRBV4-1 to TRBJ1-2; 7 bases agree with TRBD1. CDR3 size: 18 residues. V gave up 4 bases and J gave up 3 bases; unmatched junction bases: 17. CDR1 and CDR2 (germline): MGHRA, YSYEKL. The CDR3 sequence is CASSLRLSGGQEHYGYTF. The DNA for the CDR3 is TGCGCCAGCAGCCTACGCCTTTCCGGTGGACAGGAGCACTATGGCTACACCTTC.

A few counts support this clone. DNA for the CDR3: TGTGCCAGCAGCTTGGGAGACTCTGGAAACACCATATATTTT. Translation gives CASSLGDSGNTIYF. The gene calls are TRBV5-6 and TRBJ1-3; D is unclear. Trimming left V 0 bases short and J 0 bases short, with 4 bases between. Per the germline V gene, CDR1 is SGHDT and CDR2 is YYEEEE. The CDR3 extends over 14 amino acids.

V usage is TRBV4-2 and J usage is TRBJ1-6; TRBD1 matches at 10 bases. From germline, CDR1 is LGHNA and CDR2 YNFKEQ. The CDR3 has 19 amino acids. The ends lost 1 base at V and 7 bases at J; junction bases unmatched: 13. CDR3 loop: CASSQGTTGGDLINSPLHF. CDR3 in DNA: TGTGCCAGCAGCCAAGGAACGACAGGGGGCGATCTGATCAATTCACCCCTCCACTTT.

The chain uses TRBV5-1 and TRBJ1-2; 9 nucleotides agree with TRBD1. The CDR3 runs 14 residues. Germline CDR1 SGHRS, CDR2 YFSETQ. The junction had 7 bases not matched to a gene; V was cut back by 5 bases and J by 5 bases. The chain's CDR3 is CASRDDRGSYGYTF. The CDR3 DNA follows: TGCGCCAGCAGAGACGACAGGGGGAGTTATGGCTACACCTTC.

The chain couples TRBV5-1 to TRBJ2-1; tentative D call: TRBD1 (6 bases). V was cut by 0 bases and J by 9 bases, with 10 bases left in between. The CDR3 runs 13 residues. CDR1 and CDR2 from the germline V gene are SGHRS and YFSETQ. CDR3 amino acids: CASSLGGQIEQFF. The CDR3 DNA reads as TGCGCCAGCAGCTTGGGGGGGCAGATTGAGCAGTTCTTC.

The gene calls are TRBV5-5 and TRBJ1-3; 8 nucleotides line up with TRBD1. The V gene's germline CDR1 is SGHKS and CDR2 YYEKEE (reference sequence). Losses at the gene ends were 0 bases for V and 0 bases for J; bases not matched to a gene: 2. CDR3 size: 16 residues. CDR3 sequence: CASSLADRASGNTIYF. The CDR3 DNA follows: TGTGCCAGCAGCTTGGCGGACAGGGCCTCTGGAAACACCATATATTTT.

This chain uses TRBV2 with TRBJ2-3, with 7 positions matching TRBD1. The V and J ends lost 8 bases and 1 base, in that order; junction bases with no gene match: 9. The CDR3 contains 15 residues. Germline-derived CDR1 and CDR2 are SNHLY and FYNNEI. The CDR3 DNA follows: TGTGCCAGCGCTACTAGGCAGGGGGGCACAGATACGCAGTATTTT. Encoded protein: CASATRQGGTDTQYF. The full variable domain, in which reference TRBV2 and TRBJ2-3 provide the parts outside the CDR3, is EPEVTQTPSHQVTQMGQEVILRCVPISNHLYFYWYRQILGQKVEFLVSFYNNEISEKSEIFDDQFSVERPDGSNFTLKIRSTKLEDSAMYFCASATRQGGTDTQYFGPGTRLTVL.

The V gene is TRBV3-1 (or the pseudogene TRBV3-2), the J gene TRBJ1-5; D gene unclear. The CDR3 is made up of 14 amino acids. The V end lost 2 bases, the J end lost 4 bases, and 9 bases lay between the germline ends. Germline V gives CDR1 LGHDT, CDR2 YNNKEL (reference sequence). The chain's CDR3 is CASSQLDSNQPQHF. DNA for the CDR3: TGTGCCAGCAGCCAACTTGATAGTAATCAGCCCCAGCATTTT.

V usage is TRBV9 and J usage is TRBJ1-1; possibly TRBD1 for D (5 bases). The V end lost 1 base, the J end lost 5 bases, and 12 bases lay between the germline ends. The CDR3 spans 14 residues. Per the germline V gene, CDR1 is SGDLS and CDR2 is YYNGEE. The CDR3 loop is CASSVLAGKTEAFF. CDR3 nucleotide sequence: TGTGCCAGCAGCGTATTGGCAGGGAAGACTGAAGCTTTCTTT.

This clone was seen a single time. The CDR3, as DNA: TGTGCCAGCAGCGTAGATCGGGGGATTAATGAAAAACTGTTTTTT. Protein product: CASSVDRGINEKLFF. The chain links TRBV9 to TRBJ1-4; D might be TRBD1 (5 bases). The CDR3 length is 15 residues. Germline V lookup: CDR1 SGDLS, CDR2 YYNGEE. V lost 0 bases and J 4 bases, leaving 10 bases between the germline ends.

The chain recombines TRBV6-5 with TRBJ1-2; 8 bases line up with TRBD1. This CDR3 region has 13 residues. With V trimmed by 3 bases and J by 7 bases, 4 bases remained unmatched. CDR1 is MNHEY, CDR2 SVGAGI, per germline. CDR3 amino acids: CASSYGQGVGYTF. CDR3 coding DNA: TGTGCCAGCAGTTATGGACAGGGTGTTGGCTACACCTTC.

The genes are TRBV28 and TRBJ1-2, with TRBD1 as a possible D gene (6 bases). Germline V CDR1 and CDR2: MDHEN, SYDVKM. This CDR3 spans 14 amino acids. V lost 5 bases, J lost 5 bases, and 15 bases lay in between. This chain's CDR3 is CASSLDSDSYGYTF. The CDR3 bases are TGTGCCAGCAGTCTGGACAGTGATTCTTATGGCTACACCTTC.

CDR3 sequence (DNA): TGTGCCAGCAGTGCTCAGGGTGGAGAGACCCAGTACTTC. This encodes CASSAQGGETQYF. V and J are TRBV6-6 and TRBJ2-5; the D gene is possibly TRBD1 (5 bases). Germline V gene data show CDR1 as MNHNY and CDR2 as SVGAGI (reference sequence). The CDR3 has 13 amino acids. V lost 5 bases and J 4 bases, leaving 11 bases between the germline ends.

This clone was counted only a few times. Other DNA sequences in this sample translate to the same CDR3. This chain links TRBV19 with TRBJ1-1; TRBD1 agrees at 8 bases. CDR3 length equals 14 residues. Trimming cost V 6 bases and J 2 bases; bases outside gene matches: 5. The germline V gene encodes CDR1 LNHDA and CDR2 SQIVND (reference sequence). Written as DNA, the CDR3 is TGTGCCAGTAGCCCTCAGGGGGCAAACACTGAAGCTTTCTTT. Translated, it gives CASSPQGANTEAFF.

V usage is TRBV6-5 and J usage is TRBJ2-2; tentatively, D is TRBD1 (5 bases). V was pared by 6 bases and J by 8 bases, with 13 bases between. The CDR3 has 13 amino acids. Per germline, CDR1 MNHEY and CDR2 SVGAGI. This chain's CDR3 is CASSLGDRGELFF. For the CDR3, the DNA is TGTGCCAGCAGCCTAGGGGATAGGGGGGAGCTGTTTTTT.

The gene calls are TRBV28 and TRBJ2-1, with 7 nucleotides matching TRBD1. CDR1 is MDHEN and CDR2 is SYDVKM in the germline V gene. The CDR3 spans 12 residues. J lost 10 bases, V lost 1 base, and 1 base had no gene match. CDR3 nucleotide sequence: TGTGCCAGCAGTTTATTGGGACAGGAGCAGTTCTTC. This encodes CASSLLGQEQFF.